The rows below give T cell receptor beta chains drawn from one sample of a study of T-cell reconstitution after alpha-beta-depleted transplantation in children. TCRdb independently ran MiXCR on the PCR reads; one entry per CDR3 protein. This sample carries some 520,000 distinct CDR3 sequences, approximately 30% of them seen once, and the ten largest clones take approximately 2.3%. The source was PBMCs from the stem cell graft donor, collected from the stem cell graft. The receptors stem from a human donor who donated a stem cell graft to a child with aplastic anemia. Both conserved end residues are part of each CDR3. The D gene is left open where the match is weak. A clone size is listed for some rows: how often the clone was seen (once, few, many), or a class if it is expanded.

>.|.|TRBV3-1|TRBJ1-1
CASIQGAGERAEAFF
TGTGCCAGCATCCAAGGGGCAGGGGAGAGGGCTGAAGCTTTCTTT
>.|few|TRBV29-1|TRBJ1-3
CSVVTGNTIYF
TGCAGCGTTGTTACTGGAAACACCATATATTTT
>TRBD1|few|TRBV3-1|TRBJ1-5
CASSQDRTGGWPQHF
TGTGCCAGCAGCCAAGATCGGACAGGGGGCTGGCCCCAGCATTTT
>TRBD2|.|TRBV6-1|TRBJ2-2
CASSATSGSWGGELFF
TGTGCCAGCAGTGCCACTAGCGGGAGTTGGGGCGGGGAGCTGTTTTTT
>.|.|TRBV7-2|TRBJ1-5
CASSPEGTVNQPQHF
TGTGCCAGCAGCCCTGAAGGAACAGTCAATCAGCCCCAGCATTTT
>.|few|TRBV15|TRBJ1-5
CATTAGRGNQPQHF
TGTGCCACCACCGCCGGTCGGGGCAATCAGCCCCAGCATTTT
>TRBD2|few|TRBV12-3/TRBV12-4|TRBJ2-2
CASNLAETTGELFF
TGTGCCAGCAACCTAGCGGAGACGACCGGGGAGCTGTTTTTT
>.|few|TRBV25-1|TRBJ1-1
CASSGRKSGTEAFF
TGTGCCAGCAGTGGTCGAAAGTCGGGCACTGAAGCTTTCTTT
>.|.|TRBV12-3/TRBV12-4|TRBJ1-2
CASTHTTEAYGYTF
TGTGCCAGCACCCATACGACAGAGGCCTATGGCTACACCTTC
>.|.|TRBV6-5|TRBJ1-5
CASRAGGASQPQHF
TGTGCCAGCAGGGCCGGGGGGGCAAGCCAGCCCCAGCATTTT
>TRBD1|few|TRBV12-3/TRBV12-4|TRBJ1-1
CASSSSGGPSTEAFF
TGTGCCAGCAGTTCCTCAGGGGGGCCTTCCACTGAAGCTTTCTTT
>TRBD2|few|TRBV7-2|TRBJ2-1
CASSLGTSVTLRGEQFF
TGTGCCAGCAGCTTAGGGACTAGCGTCACCTTGAGAGGTGAGCAGTTCTTC
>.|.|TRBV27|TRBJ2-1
CASSYAPRGSYNEQFF
TGTGCCAGCAGTTATGCACCGAGGGGCTCCTACAATGAGCAGTTCTTC
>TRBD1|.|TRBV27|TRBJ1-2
CASREGTDYYGYTF
TGTGCCAGCAGGGAGGGGACAGATTACTATGGCTACACCTTC